This entry concerns a single T cell receptor (beta chain). Its antigen is not identified. Production of TCR cDNA was by 5'RACE template switching, which also added a universal primer site and UMIs. Each CDR3 protein gets one entry after TCRdb re-called the 5' RACE reads with MiXCR. Of hundreds of thousands of distinct CDR3 sequences listed, about 12% were seen once; the top ten hold 14% to 15%. The data were obtained in a study of T cells after yellow fever vaccination. Study-wide findings and caveats: Researchers cautioned that FACS-sorted repertoires could harbor abundant clonotypes contaminating from the bulk population. Weaker, the secondary response had a peak occurring faster, on day 5 versus 15.

The sample was PBMCs, taken on the day of the yellow fever booster vaccination. This clonotype originated in a man aged 25-45 years who received the YFV17D yellow fever vaccine.

CDR3 coding DNA: TGTGCCAGCAGTTATGGGACAATTAACACTGAAGCTTTCTTT. Translation gives CASSYGTINTEAFF. The V call is TRBV6-5, the J call TRBJ1-1, with D perhaps TRBD1 (6 bases). This CDR3 is 14 amino acids long. Germline V gene lookup returns CDR1 MNHEY and CDR2 SVGAGI. Trimming removed 3 bases from V and 2 bases from J, with 10 bases in between.